What follows is one T cell receptor beta chain and its context. The data were obtained in a study of sequential checkpoint blockade in melanoma. Clones were sequenced by immunoSEQ multiplex PCR, and TCRdb holds only the in-frame ones, with some missing. The sample yields about 9,900 clones, approximately 76% seen once. Unmatched junction bases numbered 5, after V lost 4 bases and J lost 6 bases. CDR3 length equals 16 residues. The germline V gene encodes CDR1 SGDLS and CDR2 YYNGEE. Documented treatment: randomized to nivolumab then ipilimumab (arm A) or the reverse (arm B). PBMC sorting kept live CD3+CD8+ cells without CD19 or CD56.

This TCR derives from a human donor with melanoma. This specimen was CD8+ T cells sorted from blood (inferred from file names), taken from a patient given nivolumab and ipilimumab in sequence. The chain couples TRBV9 to TRBJ2-2; 14 bases agree with TRBD2. The CDR3 region has the DNA TGTGCCAGCAGCCTGGGACTAGCGGGAGTTGCCGGGGAGCTGTTTTTT. Residues: CASSLGLAGVAGELFF.